This T cell receptor (beta chain) was documented in a study of shared clonotypes between healthy human individuals. Turning to the study itself: The cohort comprised a couple of women and a few men. Their ages spanned 18 to 49 years. Used for every donor were three CD4 naive, three CD4 memory, two CD8 naive and one CD8 memory plate.

This clone has only one observation. Donors were Caucasian adults residing in Nashville, Tennessee, USA. Several immunoSEQ 96-well plates shared each subset's DNA, each plate a replicate. Data came from immunoSEQ multiplex PCR; TCRdb stores just in-frame clones and leaves some out. The sample has around 1,100,000 clones; roughly 80% are singletons. CDR3 size: 14 residues. The V gene end was trimmed by 3 bases and the J gene end by 7 bases; junction bases not matched to a gene: 7. The germline V gene has CDR1 SGHDT and CDR2 YYEEEE. The sequence derives from a man in his late teens or twenties in good health. Some clones in this sample may be carry-over from other donors' samples. Input material: memory CD4+ T cells from PBMCs. Subset meaning: CD45RA-negative fraction. This sequence joins TRBV5-6 and TRBJ2-1; TRBD1 matches at 7 bases. The CDR3 DNA is TGTGCCAGCAGCTCCGGGACGGACAGGAATGAGCAGTTCTTC. This sequence encodes CASSSGTDRNEQFF. The full variable domain, its missing parts supplied by reference TRBV5-6 and TRBJ2-1, is DAGVTQSPTHLIKTRGQQVTLRCSPKSGHDTVSWYQQALGQGPQFIFQYYEEEERQRGNFPDRFSGHQFPNYSSELNVNALLLGDSALYLCASSSGTDRNEQFFGPGTRLTVL.